The clone carrying this TCR beta chain has a count of ten or more. Its antigen is unknown. These data originate in a study of blood T cells in healthy people across ages. General study findings and limits: Expanded clonotype changes were possibly confounded by unknown donor CMV status. While age rose, TCR beta diversity per million T cells dropped in a roughly linear way.

Primers used in a second PCR of about 6 to 11 cycles were a sample-barcoded 5' primer and a J-beta primer mix. TCRdb itself ran the 5' RACE reads through MiXCR, one entry per CDR3 protein. The sample includes approximately 900,000 distinct CDR3 sequences, roughly 48% of them seen just once. Each sample provided at least 6 micrograms of extracted total RNA. The CDR3 runs to 14 residues. Losses at the gene ends were 5 bases for V and 5 bases for J; bases not matched to a gene: 7. Germline CDR1 SGHTA, CDR2 FQGNSA. The rearrangement links TRBV7-2 to TRBJ2-3, with 7 bases that match TRBD1. The source material was blood. The receptor's source is a young man in good health. The CDR3 nucleotides read TGTGCCAGCAGCCTTCAGGGGGTCGGAGATACGCAGTATTTT. Translation: CASSLQGVGDTQYF.